Each of the 17 T cell receptor beta chains below was sequenced from the same sample in a study of blood T cell repertoires in COVID-19. The data were produced by immunoSEQ multiplex PCR, yet TCRdb's version contains in-frame clones alone and is incomplete. The sample has 150,000 to 250,000 clones; 94% are singletons. Sequencing was done on a sample of peripheral blood. These receptor sequences come from a man aged 25 to 45 with COVID-19, enrolled during active disease.

The chain uses TRBV15 and TRBJ2-2, with D tentatively TRBD1 (6 bases). This CDR3 is 15 amino acids long. The germline gives CDR1 LNHNV, CDR2 YYDKDF (reference sequence). Deletions cut 3 bases from V and 3 bases from J, with 11 bases between. The CDR3 loop reads CATSSRDTYTGELFF. The CDR3 nucleotides are TGTGCCACCAGCAGCCGGGACACCTACACCGGGGAGCTGTTTTTT.

CDR3 coding DNA: TGTGCCAGCAGATCGGGACAGGGGGTTGGGGAGCAGTACTTC. Translated, it gives CASRSGQGVGEQYF. The V gene is TRBV27, the J gene TRBJ2-7, with 11 positions matching TRBD1. Germline trimming cut 6 bases from V and 7 bases from J; bases unmatched to any gene: 8. Germline V gene lookup returns CDR1 MNHEY and CDR2 SMNVEV (reference sequence). The CDR3 length is 14 residues.

The J gene is TRBJ2-7, the V gene TRBV6-5; 11 bases fit TRBD1. The CDR3 totals 13 residues. Germline CDR1 MNHEY, CDR2 SVGAGI. V shed 10 bases and J 5 bases; nucleotides not matched to a gene: 7. The CDR3 reads CATWDRGINEQYF. The CDR3 coding sequence is TGTGCCACCTGGGACAGGGGGATTAACGAGCAGTACTTC.

The chain carries TRBV27 and TRBJ2-1; perhaps TRBD1 as D (6 bases). The germline V and J ends were trimmed by 3 bases and 0 bases, with 18 bases remaining between them. Germline V gives CDR1 MNHEY, CDR2 SMNVEV (reference sequence). This CDR3 is 18 amino acids long. CDR3 sequence reads: CASSFLSAGESSYNEQFF. The CDR3 DNA is TGTGCCAGCAGTTTTTTATCGGCAGGGGAAAGCTCCTACAATGAGCAGTTCTTC.

The V and J genes are TRBV5-5 and TRBJ1-1; 10 nucleotides align to TRBD1. Germline assignment: CDR1 SGHKS and CDR2 YYEKEE (reference sequence). The CDR3 consists of 16 residues. After removal of 0 bases from V and 5 bases from J, the junction contained 7 bases not matched to a gene. DNA of the CDR3: TGTGCCAGCAGCTTGGCTACCGGGACAGGGGTTACTGAAGCTTTCTTT. This sequence encodes CASSLATGTGVTEAFF.

This clone was picked up a small number of times. This chain's CDR3 is CASSQVGQGGYTF. In DNA form, the CDR3 reads TGTGCCAGCAGCCAAGTCGGACAGGGAGGCTACACCTTC. The V call is TRBV3-1 (or the pseudogene TRBV3-2), the J call TRBJ1-2; 8 nucleotides line up with TRBD1. V shed 1 base, J shed 8 bases, and the junction held 3 bases outside the gene matches. The CDR3 is made up of 13 amino acids. Germline V gene sequence: CDR1 LGHDT, CDR2 YNNKEL (reference sequence).

The CDR3 bases are TGTGCCAGCAGTGGTCAGGGGTTTGGCTACACCTTC. Amino acid sequence: CASSGQGFGYTF. The gene calls are TRBV2 and TRBJ1-2; the D gene is possibly TRBD1 (6 bases). Trimming left V 4 bases short and J 7 bases short, with 10 bases between. Germline values: CDR1 SNHLY, CDR2 FYNNEI. This CDR3 spans 12 amino acids.

The chain is built from TRBV6-4 and TRBJ1-2, with a tentative D call TRBD1 (6 bases). This CDR3 contains 15 residues. The V end was cut by 6 bases, the J end by 0 bases, with 14 bases between. From germline, CDR1 is MRHNA and CDR2 SNTAGT. CDR3 protein: CASSPQGPANYGYTF. CDR3 coding DNA: TGTGCCAGCAGCCCCCAGGGGCCGGCTAACTATGGCTACACCTTC.

The rearrangement links TRBV5-1 to TRBJ1-1; 7 bases match TRBD1. Unmatched junction bases numbered 7, after V lost 3 bases and J lost 5 bases. Germline CDR1 is SGHRS and CDR2 is YFSETQ. This CDR3 has 14 residues. DNA of the CDR3: TGCGCCAGCAGCTCGACAGGGAGAAAGACTGAAGCTTTCTTT. Its protein product is CASSSTGRKTEAFF. The whole variable domain, remainder taken from reference TRBV5-1 and TRBJ1-1, is KAGVTQTPRYLIKTRGQQVTLSCSPISGHRSVSWYQQTPGQGLQFLFEYFSETQRNKGNFPGRFSGRQFSNSRSEMNVSTLELGDSALYLCASSSTGRKTEAFFGQGTRLTVV.

This chain uses TRBV4-1 with TRBJ1-1; possibly TRBD1 for D (5 bases). This CDR3 region has 14 residues. Trimming took off 3 bases at V and 6 bases at J, with 14 bases between the two ends. CDR1 is MGHRA, CDR2 YSYEKL, per germline. The CDR3 region is CASSQGPLPPEAFF. CDR3 sequence (DNA): TGCGCCAGCAGCCAGGGGCCTCTACCTCCTGAAGCTTTCTTT.

The rearrangement links TRBV18 to TRBJ1-4, with a tentative D call TRBD1 (5 bases). The ends were cut back, 3 bases at V and 6 bases at J, with 17 bases in the middle. Germline CDR1 is KGHSH and CDR2 is LQKENI. This CDR3 region has 16 residues. As DNA, the CDR3 is TGTGCCAGCTCACCCGTCAGCCCCGGGGGTGATGAAAAACTGTTTTTT. This translates into CASSPVSPGGDEKLFF.

This chain links TRBV4-1 with TRBJ2-3, with TRBD1 identical over 9 bases. With 6 bases clipped from V and 2 bases from J, the junction kept 12 bases outside the gene matches. The CDR3 has 17 residues. Germline V gene sequence: CDR1 MGHRA, CDR2 YSYEKL. The CDR3 DNA reads TGCGCCAGCAGTTCAGGGGCCGGGACAGGGTACACAGATACGCAGTATTTT. It specifies CASSSGAGTGYTDTQYF.

The sample holds many counts of this clone. CDR3 residues: CASSEGWGVSYGYTF. In DNA, the CDR3 is TGTGCCAGCAGTGAGGGTTGGGGGGTGAGCTATGGCTACACCTTC. The V and J genes are TRBV6-1 and TRBJ1-2, with D tentatively TRBD1 (5 bases). There are 15 residues in the CDR3. The ends were cut back, 3 bases at V and 4 bases at J, with 15 bases in the middle. The germline V gene encodes CDR1 MNHNS and CDR2 SASEGT.

The chain couples TRBV7-6 to TRBJ1-4, with TRBD1 identical over 7 bases. The CDR3 is made up of 16 amino acids. V lost 1 base, J lost 1 base, and 3 bases stayed unmatched. CDR1 is SGHVS and CDR2 is FNYEAQ in the germline V gene. The CDR3 DNA sequence: TGTGCCAGCAGCTTAGGGGGGGACAGAACTAATGAAAAACTGTTTTTT. Translating gives CASSLGGDRTNEKLFF.

The chain employs TRBV7-6 and TRBJ2-7; 9 nucleotides match TRBD2. Germline values: CDR1 SGHVS, CDR2 FNYEAQ. CDR3 length: 19 amino acids. The junction had 17 bases not matched to a gene; V was cut back by 1 base and J by 4 bases. CDR3 sequence: CASSLVGGATSGIRYEQYF. CDR3 in DNA: TGTGCCAGCAGCTTAGTGGGGGGGGCGACTAGCGGCATAAGATACGAGCAGTACTTC.

CDR3 residues: CASSQDVGHTGGEQFF. DNA for the CDR3: TGTGCCAGCAGCCAGGACGTGGGACACACTGGGGGTGAGCAGTTCTTC. This chain joins TRBV11-2 and TRBJ2-1; D possibly corresponds to TRBD1 (6 bases). Germline CDR1 and CDR2: SGHAT and FQNNGV. The CDR3 totals 16 residues. The V end lost 5 bases, the J end lost 9 bases, and 23 bases lay between the germline ends.

The V and J genes are TRBV12-5 and TRBJ2-2, with 7 bases that match TRBD2. V gave up 4 bases and J gave up 4 bases; unmatched junction bases: 6. The germline V gene encodes CDR1 LGHNT and CDR2 FRNRAP. This CDR3 spans 15 amino acids. In nucleotides, the CDR3 is TGTGCTAGTGGTTCTCGGGGGGTGGTCACCGGGGAGCTGTTTTTT. This translates into CASGSRGVVTGELFF.